These 25 T cell receptor beta chains were all obtained from the same sample, sequenced in a study of spatial heterogeneity in lung cancer. These receptors are not linked to any known antigen. TCRdb redid the calling of the 5' RACE reads with MiXCR, one entry per CDR3 protein. The data hold around 7,500 distinct CDR3 sequences, with 15% to 20% observed a single time. General study findings and limits: Tumor mutation counts were tracked by expanded intratumoral alpha and beta TCR counts.

This sample's time point: sample taken at primary tumor resection. Here the sequenced sample was lung tumor tissue, taken at surgery. Receptors were obtained from a female donor with early-stage non-small cell lung cancer.

This clonotype was seen only a few times. This sequence joins TRBV5-1 and TRBJ2-2; the D is unclear. The V end was cut by 0 bases, the J end by 3 bases, with 3 bases between. The V gene's germline CDR1 is SGHRS and CDR2 YFSETQ. This CDR3 region has 13 residues. For the CDR3, the DNA is TGCGCCAGCAGCTTGGGGGACACCGGGGAGCTGTTTTTT. It specifies CASSLGDTGELFF.

This clonotype has just a few counts. The CDR3 here is CAIRAYISYEQYF. The DNA of the CDR3 is TGTGCCATCAGGGCCTACATCTCCTACGAGCAGTACTTC. The J gene is TRBJ2-7, the V gene TRBV10-3, with unresolved D. The CDR3 totals 13 residues. Germline V gene lookup returns CDR1 ENHRY and CDR2 SYGVKD. Trimming took 6 bases from V and 0 from J, leaving 9 bases between them.

This clonotype is deemed medium-sized. The CDR3 spells CASSYSGTSPTDTQYF. The DNA for the CDR3 is TGTGCCAGCAGTTACTCGGGGACTAGCCCCACAGATACGCAGTATTTT. V usage is TRBV6-5 and J usage is TRBJ2-3, with 9 positions matching TRBD2. CDR3 length: 16 residues. The junction had 3 bases not matched to a gene; V was cut back by 0 bases and J by 2 bases. Looked up from germline, CDR1 is MNHEY and CDR2 is SVGAGI.

By sample fraction, this clonotype is medium-sized (0.01 to 0.1%). The rearrangement uses TRBV20-1 and TRBJ2-1, with TRBD2 matching 7 bases. The CDR3 contains 16 residues. The V gene's germline CDR1 is DFQATT and CDR2 SNEGSKA (reference sequence). Trimming cost V 0 bases and J 2 bases; bases outside gene matches: 7. This chain's CDR3 is CSARDQGAGPYNEQFF. In DNA form, the CDR3 reads TGCAGTGCTAGAGATCAAGGAGCGGGGCCCTACAATGAGCAGTTCTTC.

By share, this clonotype counts as medium-sized (0.01 to 0.1%). The J gene is TRBJ2-7, the V gene TRBV10-2; D is possibly TRBD1 (6 bases). CDR1 and CDR2 (germline): WSHSY, SAAADI. V shed 6 bases and J shed 3 bases, with 15 bases lying between them. The CDR3 runs 14 residues. This chain's CDR3 is CASRGTTDNYEQYF. The CDR3, as DNA: TGCGCCAGCAGAGGGACAACGGACAACTACGAGCAGTACTTC.

The V and J genes are TRBV12-3 or TRBV12-4 and TRBJ1-5, with 7 bases lining up with TRBD1. The CDR3 sequence is 15 residues long. V lost 6 bases and J lost 2; bases outside the gene matches: 7. In nucleotides, the CDR3 is TGTGCCAGCAGCCCAAACAGGGGCGGCAATCAGCCCCAGCATTTT. Translating it yields CASSPNRGGNQPQHF.

This clonotype was seen a few times. The V and J genes are TRBV6-2 or TRBV6-3 and TRBJ2-7; D tentatively fits TRBD1 or TRBD2 (7 bases each). This CDR3 region has 19 residues. From germline, CDR1 is MNHEY and CDR2 SVGEGT. V was cut by 2 bases and J by 2 bases, with 25 bases left in between. The CDR3 sequence is CASSYPTRGESSGPYEQYF. The CDR3 DNA follows: TGTGCCAGCAGTTACCCCACCAGGGGGGAGTCTAGCGGCCCCTACGAGCAGTACTTC.

This clonotype was found a few times. V gene TRBV12-5 combines with J gene TRBJ2-1, with D possibly matching TRBD1 (6 bases). Per germline, CDR1 LGHNT and CDR2 FRNRAP. The CDR3 runs 17 residues. V was cut by 5 bases and J by 2 bases, with 19 bases left in between. The CDR3 nucleotides read TGTGCTAGTGGTATCGCCTCCGGGACACTAACCTACAATGAGCAGTTCTTC. It yields the protein CASGIASGTLTYNEQFF.

The rearrangement links TRBV12-3 or TRBV12-4 to TRBJ1-6; 7 bases agree with TRBD1. With 5 bases clipped from V and 9 bases from J, the junction kept 7 bases outside the gene matches. CDR3 length: 14 residues. CDR3 in amino acids: CASSLTGDGSPLHF. The CDR3 bases are TGTGCCAGCAGTCTTACAGGGGACGGTTCACCCCTCCACTTT.

The chain couples TRBV5-1 to TRBJ2-7; weak D call: TRBD2 (5 bases). V dropped 4 bases and J dropped 7 bases, with 24 bases sitting between them. Per the germline V gene, CDR1 is SGHRS and CDR2 is YFSETQ. The CDR3 totals 16 residues. The CDR3 is CASSPNPGKESGEQYF. CDR3 DNA sequence: TGCGCCAGCAGCCCCAACCCTGGGAAGGAATCGGGGGAGCAGTACTTC.

This chain links TRBV3-1 with TRBJ2-7, with D possibly being TRBD1 (6 bases). The CDR3 extends over 14 amino acids. Germline CDR1 and CDR2: LGHDT and YNNKEL (reference sequence). The V gene lost 4 bases and the J gene lost 2 bases, with 12 bases spanning the gap. CDR3 DNA: TGTGCCAGCAGCCCATCCGGGACACCCTACGAGCAGTACTTC. Translating it yields CASSPSGTPYEQYF.

This clonotype showed up just a few times. The J gene is TRBJ1-2, the V gene TRBV7-9; D perhaps matches TRBD1 (5 bases). CDR3 length: 14 residues. The germline V gene encodes CDR1 SEHNR and CDR2 FQNEAQ (reference sequence). V lost 2 bases and J lost 4, with 11 bases in between. The CDR3 loop is CASSLQGVPYGYTF. The CDR3 DNA follows: TGTGCCAGCAGCTTACAAGGGGTTCCCTATGGCTACACCTTC. The full variable domain, with the rest looked up from reference TRBV7-9 and TRBJ1-2, is DTGVSQNPRHKITKRGQNVTFRCDPISEHNRLYWYRQTLGQGPEFLTYFQNEAQLEKSRLLSDRFSAERPKGSFSTLEIQRTEQGDSAMYLCASSLQGVPYGYTFGSGTRLTVV.

This clonotype came up a few times. This chain joins TRBV24-1 and TRBJ2-7; 8 nucleotides match TRBD1. The CDR3 is 14 residues long. The trim removed 3 bases at V and 2 bases at J, leaving 2 bases unmatched. Germline V gene sequence: CDR1 KGHDR, CDR2 SFDVKD. CDR3 residues: CATSDPGGTYEQYF. The CDR3 bases are TGTGCCACCAGTGATCCAGGGGGCACCTACGAGCAGTACTTC.

This clonotype has a handful of counts. The chain uses TRBV4-2 and TRBJ2-7; the match to TRBD1 covers 7 bases. With V trimmed by 6 bases and J by 0 bases, 2 bases remained unmatched. Germline V gene sequence: CDR1 LGHNA, CDR2 YNFKEQ. CDR3 size: 13 residues. The chain's CDR3 is CASSRDSSYEQYF. CDR3 in DNA: TGTGCCAGCAGTAGGGACAGCTCCTACGAGCAGTACTTC.

The chain combines TRBV29-1 with TRBJ2-1, with a weak D call TRBD1 (6 bases). The CDR3 is 13 amino acids. The germline CDR1 and CDR2 sequences are SQVTM and ANQGSEA. Trimming left V 5 bases short and J 5 bases short, with 13 bases between. The CDR3 nucleotides are TGCAGCGTTAGAAGGGGGATCCACAATGAGCAGTTCTTC. Residues: CSVRRGIHNEQFF.

This rearrangement joins TRBV10-2 to TRBJ2-5, with D possibly being TRBD1 (5 bases). Germline lookup yields CDR1 WSHSY and CDR2 SAAADI. CDR3 size: 16 residues. Trimming removed 3 bases from V and 1 base from J, with 15 bases in between. CDR3 residues: CASSDVQGNSQETQYF. The DNA of the CDR3 is TGCGCCAGCAGTGATGTCCAGGGCAACTCCCAAGAGACCCAGTACTTC.

The chain uses TRBV12-5 and TRBJ2-5, with no clear D. V shed 2 bases and J shed 4 bases, with 8 bases lying between them. Germline-derived CDR1 and CDR2 are LGHNT and FRNRAP. The CDR3 is 13 residues long. This CDR3 is CASGLMDGETQYF. The CDR3 coding sequence is TGTGCTAGTGGTTTGATGGACGGAGAGACCCAGTACTTC.

In its sample, this clonotype was seen a few times. The V gene is TRBV11-2, the J gene TRBJ2-7; 10 bases map to TRBD2. Trimming at V came to 8 bases and at J to 2 bases, leaving 3 bases not matched to a gene. The CDR3 totals 13 residues. Per the germline V gene, CDR1 is SGHAT and CDR2 is FQNNGV. The CDR3 spells CASRLAGAYEQYF. The CDR3 DNA sequence: TGTGCCAGCCGCCTAGCGGGGGCCTACGAGCAGTACTTC. The full variable domain, completed using reference TRBV11-2 and TRBJ2-7, is EAGVAQSPRYKIIEKRQSVAFWCNPISGHATLYWYQQILGQGPKLLIQFQNNGVVDDSQLPKDRFSAERLKGVDSTLKIQPAKLEDSAVYLCASRLAGAYEQYFGPGTRLTVT.

This clonotype came up a few times. The rearrangement uses TRBV2 and TRBJ2-1, with D possibly matching TRBD2 (6 bases). Germline CDR1 is SNHLY and CDR2 is FYNNEI. This CDR3 is 14 amino acids long. V lost 7 bases and J 6 bases, leaving 16 bases between the germline ends. CDR3 sequence reads: CASMMDPGGNEQFF. DNA of the CDR3: TGTGCCAGCATGATGGACCCCGGGGGCAATGAGCAGTTCTTC. Together with reference TRBV2 and TRBJ2-1, the CDR3 gives the full variable domain: EPEVTQTPSHQVTQMGQEVILRCVPISNHLYFYWYRQILGQKVEFLVSFYNNEISEKSEIFDDQFSVERPDGSNFTLKIRSTKLEDSAMYFCASMMDPGGNEQFFGPGTRLTVL.

V is TRBV12-3 or TRBV12-4 and J is TRBJ2-7, with a tentative D call TRBD1 (6 bases). Trimming stripped 5 bases from V and 4 bases from J, with 12 bases between. The CDR3 runs 13 residues. The CDR3 bases are TGTGCCAGCAGTCGGACAGAAGGATACGAGCAGTACTTC. This translates into CASSRTEGYEQYF.

This clonotype was observed a few times. V and J are TRBV7-2 and TRBJ2-2; D is unresolved. Trimming stripped 5 bases from V and 0 bases from J, with 10 bases between. The CDR3 extends over 15 amino acids. Germline CDR1 is SGHTA and CDR2 is FQGNSA. The CDR3 is CASSLDGANTGELFF. In nucleotides, the CDR3 is TGTGCCAGCAGCCTTGACGGCGCGAACACCGGGGAGCTGTTTTTT.

By share, this clonotype counts as medium-sized (0.01 to 0.1%). The chain links TRBV27 to TRBJ2-6; possibly TRBD1 for D (5 bases). CDR3 length: 15 amino acids. Trimming pared 4 bases from V and 0 bases from J, leaving 7 bases between. Germline CDR1 MNHEY, CDR2 SMNVEV (reference sequence). The CDR3 region is CASSWTYSGANVLTF. The CDR3 DNA follows: TGTGCCAGCAGTTGGACATACTCTGGGGCCAACGTCCTGACTTTC.

CDR3 DNA sequence: TGCGCCAGCAAGGAGGGATCAGAGACCCAGTACTTC. Translated, it gives CASKEGSETQYF. The J gene is TRBJ2-5, the V gene TRBV5-1; TRBD2 is a possible D gene (6 bases). Germline CDR1 is SGHRS and CDR2 is YFSETQ. V gave up 6 bases and J gave up 4 bases, with 10 bases separating them. There are 12 residues in the CDR3.

The CDR3 loop is CASRDSDRVVGYTF. CDR3 DNA sequence: TGTGCCAGCAGAGATTCTGACAGGGTAGTTGGCTACACCTTC. The chain joins TRBV12-3 or TRBV12-4 to TRBJ1-2; 7 bases align to TRBD1. V lost 6 bases, J lost 7 bases, and 11 bases stayed unmatched. The CDR3 sequence is 14 residues long.

By sample fraction, this clonotype is medium-sized. The chain joins TRBV5-1 to TRBJ2-1, with 9 nucleotides matching TRBD1. The CDR3 loop spans 16 amino acids. Germline CDR1 and CDR2: SGHRS and YFSETQ. V lost 0 bases to trimming and J lost 1 base; unmatched junction nucleotides: 2. The CDR3 is CASSLGTGASYNEQFF. The CDR3 DNA reads TGCGCCAGCAGCTTGGGGACAGGGGCTTCCTACAATGAGCAGTTCTTC.